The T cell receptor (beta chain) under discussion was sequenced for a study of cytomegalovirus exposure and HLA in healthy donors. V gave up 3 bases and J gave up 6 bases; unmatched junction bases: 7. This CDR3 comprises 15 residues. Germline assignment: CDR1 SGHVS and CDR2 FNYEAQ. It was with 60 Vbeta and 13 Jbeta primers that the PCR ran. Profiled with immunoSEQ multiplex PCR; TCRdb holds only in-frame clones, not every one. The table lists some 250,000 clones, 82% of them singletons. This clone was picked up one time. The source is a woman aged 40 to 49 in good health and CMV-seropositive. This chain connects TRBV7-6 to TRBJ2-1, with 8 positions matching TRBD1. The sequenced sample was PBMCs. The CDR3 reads CASSLNGQGFNEQFF. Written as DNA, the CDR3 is TGTGCCAGCAGCTTGAACGGACAGGGTTTCAATGAGCAGTTCTTC. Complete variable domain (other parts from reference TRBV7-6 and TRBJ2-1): GAGVSQSPRYKVTKRGQDVALRCDPISGHVSLYWYRQALGQGPEFLTYFNYEAQQDKSGLPNDRFSAERPEGSISTLTIQRTEQRDSAMYRCASSLNGQGFNEQFFGPGTRLTVL.